The rows below give T cell receptor beta chains drawn from one sample of a study of shared clonotypes between healthy human individuals. Profiling relied on immunoSEQ multiplex PCR, and the TCRdb table lists in-frame clones only, not all of them. Seen here are approximately 2.3 million clones, just over 90% observed once, and the top ten hold 0.39%. Specimen: naive CD4+ T cells from PBMCs. The receptors were gathered from a man aged 18 to 30 in good health. Some clones in this sample may be carry-over from other donors' samples. The CDR3 runs from the conserved cysteine through the conserved F or W. A D gene is named only where the DNA matches it firmly. Where a row states a size, it is once, few, many or the class of an expanded clone; other rows omit it.

v_gene,abundance,d_gene,j_gene,CDR3nt,CDR3aa
TRBV7-2,NA,NA,TRBJ2-5,TGTGCCAGCAGCTTAGTGGTGGGAATAGGGGAGACCCAGTACTTC,CASSLVVGIGETQYF
TRBV2,NA,NA,TRBJ2-5,TGTGCCAGCAGTGAATGGCGGCAAGAGACCCAGTACTTC,CASSEWRQETQYF
TRBV7-9,NA,TRBD2,TRBJ2-7,TGTGCCAGCAGCTTAGCAACTAGCGGTTCCTACGAGCAGTACTTC,CASSLATSGSYEQYF
TRBV7-6,NA,NA,TRBJ2-2,TGTGCCAGCAGCAACAGGCCCTTTACCAACACCGGGGAGCTGTTTTTT,CASSNRPFTNTGELFF
TRBV6-1,NA,NA,TRBJ2-1,TGTGCCAGCAGTGACCTCTATGGCCACAATGAGCAGTTCTTC,CASSDLYGHNEQFF
TRBV27,NA,TRBD1,TRBJ1-1,TGTGCCAGCCTCCGGAGGACAGGGGGCCACACTGAAGCTTTCTTT,CASLRRTGGHTEAFF
TRBV5-1,NA,NA,TRBJ2-5,TGCGCCAGCAGCTTGGCGACAGGCCAACCCGGTGGGGAGACCCAGTACTTC,CASSLATGQPGGETQYF
TRBV5-6,NA,NA,TRBJ1-2,TGTGCCAGCAGCTTGGGCAGTCTGGTAGGTGGCTACACCTTC,CASSLGSLVGGYTF
TRBV9,NA,TRBD1,TRBJ2-5,TGTGCCAGCAGCCCCCGACAGGGCCTAATTTTTGAAGAGACCCAGTACTTC,CASSPRQGLIFEETQYF
TRBV7-2,NA,TRBD2,TRBJ2-7,TGTGCCAGCAGCTTAACTAGCGGGGGGACCTACGAGCAGTACTTC,CASSLTSGGTYEQYF
TRBV2,NA,TRBD2,TRBJ2-1,TGTGCCAGCAGTCTGGGACTAGGTTCGTTCGAGCAGTTCTTC,CASSLGLGSFEQFF
TRBV11-2,NA,TRBD1,TRBJ2-5,TGTGCCAGCAGAAACGGACAGGCCTTCTTTTACCAAGAGACCCAGTACTTC,CASRNGQAFFYQETQYF
TRBV1,NA,NA,TRBJ2-3,TGCACCAGCAGCCCAGAATTCGAGGGACTAGCGGGAGCAGATACGCAGTATTTT,CTSSPEFEGLAGADTQYF
TRBV27,NA,NA,TRBJ1-3,TGTGCCAGCAGTTTACGGGAGCGGGGAAACACCATATATTTT,CASSLRERGNTIYF
TRBV6-1,NA,NA,TRBJ1-5,TGTGCCAGTAGTGACAGGAGCAATCAGCCCCAGCATTTT,CASSDRSNQPQHF
TRBV28,NA,NA,TRBJ1-6,TGTGCCAGCAGGGACGGCTTTTCCGATAATTCACCCCTCCACTTT,CASRDGFSDNSPLHF
TRBV28,NA,NA,TRBJ1-1,TGTGCCAGCAGCTATACAGGGTTAAGGAGGATGAACACTGAAGCTTTCTTT,CASSYTGLRRMNTEAFF
TRBV4-3,NA,TRBD2,TRBJ2-5,TGCGCCAGCAGCCAAGGGGAACTAGCGGGAGGGCCTGGGGAGACCCAGTACTTC,CASSQGELAGGPGETQYF
TRBV5-1,NA,TRBD1,TRBJ1-1,TGCGCCAGCAGCTTTCAGGGGGAGGTCACTGAAGCTTTCTTT,CASSFQGEVTEAFF
TRBV19,NA,NA,TRBJ1-5,TGTGCCAGTAGTATCTTGAAGAATAATAATCAGCCCCAGCATTTT,CASSILKNNNQPQHF
TRBV6-6,NA,TRBD2,TRBJ2-1,TGTGCCAGCAGTAGACTAGCGGGAGTTAGGGATGAGCAGTTCTTC,CASSRLAGVRDEQFF
TRBV5-3,once,NA,TRBJ2-1,TGTGCCAGAAGCAGAGGGATGTCCTACAATGAGCAGTTCTTC,CARSRGMSYNEQFF
TRBV5-1,once,TRBD2,TRBJ2-7,TGCGCCAGCAGCTTGGGACTAGCGGGGGACTCCTACGAGCAGTACTTC,CASSLGLAGDSYEQYF
TRBV30,few,NA,TRBJ1-1,TGTGCCTGGAGTGCCACTAGGTTAATCACTGAAGCTTTCTTT,CAWSATRLITEAFF
TRBV11-3,NA,TRBD1,TRBJ2-2,TGTGCCAGCAGACGACAGGGTTGGACCGGGGAGCTGTTTTTT,CASRRQGWTGELFF
TRBV4-2,NA,TRBD2,TRBJ2-2,TGTGCCAGCAGCCCAGTGATAGCGGGGACGAACACCGGGGAGCTGTTTTTT,CASSPVIAGTNTGELFF
TRBV28,NA,TRBD2,TRBJ2-2,TGTGCCACCCAAGGACTAGTAGTCACCGGGGAGCTGTTTTTT,CATQGLVVTGELFF
TRBV27,NA,NA,TRBJ1-3,TGTGCCAGCAGGGGGGGACTGCTTGGAAACACCATATATTTT,CASRGGLLGNTIYF
TRBV27,once,NA,TRBJ1-5,TGTGCCAGCGCCCCCGACAGTAGCAATCAGCCCCAGCATTTT,CASAPDSSNQPQHF
TRBV7-2,NA,NA,TRBJ1-5,TGTGCCAGCAGCATAACCCGGGATCACAATCAGCCCCAGCATTTT,CASSITRDHNQPQHF
TRBV7-9,NA,NA,TRBJ2-3,TGTGCCAGCAGCTTCCGGGGCGGGTCGGCAGATACGCAGTATTTT,CASSFRGGSADTQYF
TRBV15,once,TRBD1,TRBJ1-4,TGTGCCACCAAAAACCGGACAGGGATGAATGAAAAACTGTTTTTT,CATKNRTGMNEKLFF
TRBV2,NA,NA,TRBJ2-5,TGTGCCAGCAGTTTACAGCAAGAGACCCAGTACTTC,CASSLQQETQYF
TRBV21-1,NA,NA,TRBJ2-5,TGTGCCAGCAGCAAAAGCCCAGGGGCGGGTCACCAAGAGACCCAGTACTTC,CASSKSPGAGHQETQYF
TRBV28,NA,NA,TRBJ2-7,TGTGCCAGCACCCCTGGGGGGACCGTGGTCTACGAGCAGTACTTC,CASTPGGTVVYEQYF
TRBV19,NA,NA,TRBJ1-1,TGTGCCAGTGGCCGGAACATTGAAGCTTTCTTT,CASGRNIEAFF